The source of this TCR beta chain is a study of cytomegalovirus exposure and HLA in healthy donors. Study information: The 90 to 150 validation repertoires were produced on the same platform as the roughly 660 repertoires of the first cohort. This was reported in a later analysis.

Trimming took 4 bases from V and 5 from J; bases not matched to a gene: 6. Germline-derived CDR1 and CDR2 are SGHRS and YFSETQ. This CDR3 comprises 14 residues. Assay: immunoSEQ multiplex PCR; the TCRdb copy retains only in-frame clones and omits some. This table holds some 100,000 clones, 80% to 90% found once. Regarding the study as a whole: According to a subsequent analysis, TCR clusters from the first cohort were inclined to appear together in the 120 validation repertoires. CMV antigen specificity of three CMV-associated chains was confirmed in vitro. Researchers catalogued some 160 TCR beta chains as cytomegalovirus-associated.

In regard to this clone: Its antigen is still unknown.

The V call is TRBV5-1, the J call TRBJ1-1, with 9 nucleotides matching TRBD1. Sequenced material: PBMCs. The TCR sequence derives from a man aged 18 to 30 in good health and CMV-seropositive. CDR3 sequence: CASSERQGGTEAFF. The DNA of the CDR3 is TGCGCCAGCAGCGAAAGACAGGGGGGTACTGAAGCTTTCTTT. Filled out from reference TRBV5-1 and TRBJ1-1, the complete variable domain reads KAGVTQTPRYLIKTRGQQVTLSCSPISGHRSVSWYQQTPGQGLQFLFEYFSETQRNKGNFPGRFSGRQFSNSRSEMNVSTLELGDSALYLCASSERQGGTEAFFGQGTRLTVV.